This entry features one T cell receptor beta chain sequence. Its target is unknown. The junction differs from germline at one of its ends, possibly a read error. The data belong to a study of blood T cells in healthy people across ages. Study-level points and caveats: Per million T cells, TCR beta diversity dropped roughly linearly as age increased.

Together with a sample-barcoded 5' primer, a J-beta primer mix was included in a second PCR lasting roughly 6 to 12 cycles. In TCRdb, the 5' RACE reads were re-called with MiXCR into one record per CDR3 protein. This sample has 650,000 to 800,000 distinct CDR3 sequences, with 52% found just once. CDR3 length: 17 amino acids. Germline CDR1 MNHEY, CDR2 SMNVEV (reference sequence). Material for sequencing was blood. The receptor comes from a woman aged 80 or over in good health. The chain links TRBV27 to TRBJ1-2; 10 bases line up with TRBD1. CDR3 in amino acids: CAGSLIRRGQGPYGYTF. The DNA for the CDR3 is TGTGCCGGCAGTTTAATACGAAGGGGACAGGGGCCCTATGGCTACACCTTC.